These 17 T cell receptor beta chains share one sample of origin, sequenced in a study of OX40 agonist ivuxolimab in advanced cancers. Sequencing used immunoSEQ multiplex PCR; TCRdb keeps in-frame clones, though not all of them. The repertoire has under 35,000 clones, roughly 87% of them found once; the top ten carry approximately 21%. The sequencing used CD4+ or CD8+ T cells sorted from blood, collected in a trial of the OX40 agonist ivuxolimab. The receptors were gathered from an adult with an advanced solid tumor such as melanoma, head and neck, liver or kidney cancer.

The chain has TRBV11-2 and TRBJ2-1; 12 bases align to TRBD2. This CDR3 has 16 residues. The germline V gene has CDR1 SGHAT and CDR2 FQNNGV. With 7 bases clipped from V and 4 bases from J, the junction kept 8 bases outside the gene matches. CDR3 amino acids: CASTVGLAGFYNEQFF. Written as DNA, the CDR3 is TGTGCCAGCACCGTAGGACTAGCGGGGTTTTACAATGAGCAGTTCTTC. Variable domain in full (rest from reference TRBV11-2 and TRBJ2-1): EAGVAQSPRYKIIEKRQSVAFWCNPISGHATLYWYQQILGQGPKLLIQFQNNGVVDDSQLPKDRFSAERLKGVDSTLKIQPAKLEDSAVYLCASTVGLAGFYNEQFFGPGTRLTVL.

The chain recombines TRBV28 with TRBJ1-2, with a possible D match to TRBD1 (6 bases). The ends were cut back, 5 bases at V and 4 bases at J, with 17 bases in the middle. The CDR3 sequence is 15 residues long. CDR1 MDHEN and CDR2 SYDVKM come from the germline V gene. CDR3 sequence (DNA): TGTGCCAGCAGTGACAAACGGGGACACTTCTATGGCTACACCTTC. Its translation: CASSDKRGHFYGYTF.

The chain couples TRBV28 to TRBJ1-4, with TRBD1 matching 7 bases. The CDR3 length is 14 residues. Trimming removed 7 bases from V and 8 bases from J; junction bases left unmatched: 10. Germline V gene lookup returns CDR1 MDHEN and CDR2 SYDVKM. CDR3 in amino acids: CASTPRQGLEKLFF. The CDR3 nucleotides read TGTGCCAGCACCCCCAGACAGGGACTAGAAAAACTGTTTTTT.

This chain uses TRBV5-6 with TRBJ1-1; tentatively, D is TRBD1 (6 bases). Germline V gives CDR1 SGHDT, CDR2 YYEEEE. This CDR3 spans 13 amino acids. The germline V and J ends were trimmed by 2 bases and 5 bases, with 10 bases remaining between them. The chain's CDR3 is CASSLQGFTEAFF. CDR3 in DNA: TGTGCCAGCAGCTTACAGGGCTTTACTGAAGCTTTCTTT.

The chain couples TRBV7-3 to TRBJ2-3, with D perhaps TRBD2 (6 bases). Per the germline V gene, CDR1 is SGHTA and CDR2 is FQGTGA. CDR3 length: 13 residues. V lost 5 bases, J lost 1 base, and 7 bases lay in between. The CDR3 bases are TGTGCCAGCAGCCCGGGGGGCACAGATACGCAGTATTTT. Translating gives CASSPGGTDTQYF.

CDR3 residues: CASSDFGGGTKDTQYF. As DNA, the CDR3 is TGTGCCAGCAGTGACTTTGGCGGGGGGACAAAGGATACGCAGTATTTT. The rearrangement links TRBV6-4 to TRBJ2-3, with 8 bases that match TRBD2. CDR1 and CDR2 (germline): MRHNA, SNTAGT. The V segment lost 1 base and the J segment 6 bases; nucleotides outside the gene matches: 9. The CDR3 extends over 16 amino acids.

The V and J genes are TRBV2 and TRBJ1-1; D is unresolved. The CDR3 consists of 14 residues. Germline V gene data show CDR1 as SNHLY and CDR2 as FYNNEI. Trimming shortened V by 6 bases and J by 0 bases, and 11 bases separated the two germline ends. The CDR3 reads CASRGSFMNTEAFF. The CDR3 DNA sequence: TGTGCCAGCAGAGGATCATTCATGAACACTGAAGCTTTCTTT. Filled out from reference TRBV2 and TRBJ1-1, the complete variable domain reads EPEVTQTPSHQVTQMGQEVILRCVPISNHLYFYWYRQILGQKVEFLVSFYNNEISEKSEIFDDQFSVERPDGSNFTLKIRSTKLEDSAMYFCASRGSFMNTEAFFGQGTRLTVV.

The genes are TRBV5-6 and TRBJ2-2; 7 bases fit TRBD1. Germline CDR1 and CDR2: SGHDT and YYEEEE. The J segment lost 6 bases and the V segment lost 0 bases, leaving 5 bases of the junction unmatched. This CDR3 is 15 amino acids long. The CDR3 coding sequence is TGTGCCAGCAGCTTGGGACAGGGTATCGCCGGGGAGCTGTTTTTT. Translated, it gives CASSLGQGIAGELFF. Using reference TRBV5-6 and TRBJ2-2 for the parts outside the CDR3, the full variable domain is DAGVTQSPTHLIKTRGQQVTLRCSPKSGHDTVSWYQQALGQGPQFIFQYYEEEERQRGNFPDRFSGHQFPNYSSELNVNALLLGDSALYLCASSLGQGIAGELFFGEGSRLTVL.

DNA of the CDR3: TGTGCCAGCAGCCCGTGGGACAGTGGGCTCTCCTACGAGCAGTACTTC. Protein product: CASSPWDSGLSYEQYF. The V call is TRBV5-5, the J call TRBJ2-7; 7 positions match TRBD1. The V gene end was trimmed by 4 bases and the J gene end by 0 bases; junction bases not matched to a gene: 10. The CDR3 has 16 residues. CDR1 is SGHKS and CDR2 is YYEKEE in the germline V gene (reference sequence). The variable domain in full, completed from reference TRBV5-5 and TRBJ2-7, reads DAGVTQSPTHLIKTRGQQVTLRCSPISGHKSVSWYQQVLGQGPQFIFQYYEKEERGRGNFPDRFSARQFPNYSSELNVNALLLGDSALYLCASSPWDSGLSYEQYFGPGTRLTVT.

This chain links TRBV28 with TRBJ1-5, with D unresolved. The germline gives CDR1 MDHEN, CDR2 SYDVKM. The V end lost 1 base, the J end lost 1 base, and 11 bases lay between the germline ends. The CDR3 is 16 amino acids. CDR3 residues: CASSLYKGFSNQPQHF. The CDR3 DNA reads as TGTGCCAGCAGTTTATACAAGGGTTTCAGCAATCAGCCCCAGCATTTT. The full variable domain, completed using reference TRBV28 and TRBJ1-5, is DVKVTQSSRYLVKRTGEKVFLECVQDMDHENMFWYRQDPGLGLRLIYFSYDVKMKEKGDIPEGYSVSREKKERFSLILESASTNQTSMYLCASSLYKGFSNQPQHFGDGTRLSIL.

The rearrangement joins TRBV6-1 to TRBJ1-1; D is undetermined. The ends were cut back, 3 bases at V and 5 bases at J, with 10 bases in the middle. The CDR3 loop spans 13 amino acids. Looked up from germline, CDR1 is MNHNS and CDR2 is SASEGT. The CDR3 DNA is TGTGCCAGCAGTGAGAACGAGTGGACTGAAGCTTTCTTT. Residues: CASSENEWTEAFF.

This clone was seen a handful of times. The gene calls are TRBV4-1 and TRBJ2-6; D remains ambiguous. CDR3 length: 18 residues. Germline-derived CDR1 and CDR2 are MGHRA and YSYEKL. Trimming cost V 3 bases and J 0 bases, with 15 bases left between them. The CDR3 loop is CASSHPKDDRSGANVLTF. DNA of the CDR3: TGCGCCAGCAGCCACCCTAAAGATGACCGCTCTGGGGCCAACGTCCTGACTTTC.

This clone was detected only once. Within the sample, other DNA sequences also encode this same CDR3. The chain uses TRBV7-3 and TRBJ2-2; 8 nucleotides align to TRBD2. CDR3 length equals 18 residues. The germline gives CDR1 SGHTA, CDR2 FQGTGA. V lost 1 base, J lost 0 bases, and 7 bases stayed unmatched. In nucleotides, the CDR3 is TGTGCCAGCAGCTTAAACGGGGGGGGGACTCCGAACACCGGGGAGCTGTTTTTT. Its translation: CASSLNGGGTPNTGELFF. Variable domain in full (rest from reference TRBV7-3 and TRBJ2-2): GAGVSQTPSNKVTEKGKYVELRCDPISGHTALYWYRQSLGQGPEFLIYFQGTGAADDSGLPNDRFFAVRPEGSVSTLKIQRTERGDSAVYLCASSLNGGGTPNTGELFFGEGSRLTVL.

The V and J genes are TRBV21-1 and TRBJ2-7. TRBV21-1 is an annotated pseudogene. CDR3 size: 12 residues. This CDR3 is CASSKGTYEQYF. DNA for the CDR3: TGTGCCAGCAGCAAAGGAACCTACGAGCAGTACTTC.

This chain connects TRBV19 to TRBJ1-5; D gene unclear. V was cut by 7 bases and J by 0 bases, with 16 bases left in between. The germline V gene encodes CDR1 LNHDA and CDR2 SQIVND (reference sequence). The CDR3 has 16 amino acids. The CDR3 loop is CASTLAVAYSNQPQHF. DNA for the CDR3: TGTGCCAGTACCCTGGCGGTGGCGTATAGCAATCAGCCCCAGCATTTT.

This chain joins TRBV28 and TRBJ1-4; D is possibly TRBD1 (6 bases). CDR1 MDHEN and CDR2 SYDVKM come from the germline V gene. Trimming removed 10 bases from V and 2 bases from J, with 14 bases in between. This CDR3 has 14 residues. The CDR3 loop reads CATRWGATNEKLFF. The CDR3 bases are TGTGCCACTAGGTGGGGGGCTACTAATGAAAAACTGTTTTTT.

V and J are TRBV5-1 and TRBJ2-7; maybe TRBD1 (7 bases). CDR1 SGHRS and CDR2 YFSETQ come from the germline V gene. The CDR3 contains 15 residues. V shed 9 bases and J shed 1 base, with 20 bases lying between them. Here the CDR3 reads CANYTGDRLSYEQYF. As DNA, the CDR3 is TGCGCCAACTACACGGGGGACAGACTTTCCTACGAGCAGTACTTC.